Listed below are T cell receptor beta chains from one sample, sequenced in a study of blood T cell repertoires in COVID-19. The method was immunoSEQ multiplex PCR; TCRdb's version includes in-frame clones alone and lacks a portion of them. Of tens of thousands of clones listed, roughly 80% are singletons. The specimen sequenced was peripheral blood. These receptors were taken from a man older than 75 with COVID-19, enrolled during active disease. CDR3s include the opening cysteine and the closing phenylalanine or tryptophan. The D gene is left open where the match is weak.

>TRBJ1-2|.|TRBV6-5
CASSYDTRRNYGYTF
TGTGCCAGCAGTTATGACACACGAAGGAACTATGGCTACACCTTC
>TRBJ1-2|TRBD1|TRBV25-1
CASRDRGYGYTF
TGTGCCAGCAGGGACAGGGGCTATGGCTACACCTTC
>TRBJ1-1|.|TRBV9
CASSPWTPNTEAFF
TGTGCCAGCAGCCCTTGGACACCTAACACTGAAGCTTTCTTT
>TRBJ1-2|.|TRBV27
CASSLCKREEGRQYYGYTF
TGTGCCAGCAGTTTATGTAAAAGGGAGGAGGGGCGGCAGTACTATGGCTACACCTTC
>TRBJ2-3|.|TRBV5-6
CASSLSRDYTDTQYF
TGTGCCAGCAGCTTGTCGAGGGATTACACAGATACGCAGTATTTT
>TRBJ2-1|TRBD2|TRBV4-1
CASSQQTSLSYNEQFF
TGCGCCAGCAGCCAGCAGACTAGCCTCTCCTACAATGAGCAGTTCTTC
>TRBJ2-1|TRBD2|TRBV27
CASSSLGLAGAKEQFF
TGTGCCAGCAGTTCACTTGGACTAGCGGGAGCTAAGGAGCAGTTCTTC
>TRBJ2-7|.|TRBV18
CASSPDSFYEQYF
TGTGCCAGCTCACCAGACTCATTCTACGAGCAGTACTTC
>TRBJ2-1|.|TRBV27
CASSGRAVWYNEQFF
TGTGCCAGCAGCGGAAGAGCGGTATGGTACAATGAGCAGTTCTTC
>TRBJ1-1|.|TRBV28
CASSLRLTNTEAFF
TGTGCCAGCAGTTTACGACTAACGAACACTGAAGCTTTCTTT